A selection of T cell receptor beta chains follows, all from one sample in a study of T cell responses to AZD1222 COVID-19 vaccine. The table came from immunoSEQ multiplex PCR; TCRdb's copy has only in-frame clones and leaves some out. In the table there are about 150,000 clones, 87% of which are singletons. The sample here was peripheral blood, taken 28 days after the second AZD1222 dose. These TCRs come from an adult who received the AZD1222 COVID-19 vaccine. Each CDR3 is given with its conserved first and last residue. Fields, in order: D gene, J gene, clone size, V gene, CDR3 protein, CDR3 DNA. The D gene is left open where the match is weak. Clone size is stated in some rows and not others, as once, few, many or a class when expanded.

D: -
J: TRBJ2-2
size: -
V: TRBV16
CDR3: CASSTSGELFF
DNA: TGTGCCAGCAGTACGTCCGGGGAGCTGTTTTTT

D: -
J: TRBJ2-2
size: -
V: TRBV4-2
CDR3: CASSQVSGELFF
DNA: TGTGCCAGCAGCCAGGTGTCCGGGGAGCTGTTTTTT

D: -
J: TRBJ2-1
size: -
V: TRBV9
CDR3: CASSPSGGSYNEQFF
DNA: TGTGCCAGCAGCCCTTCCGGCGGATCCTACAATGAGCAGTTCTTC

D: TRBD1
J: TRBJ2-1
size: -
V: TRBV6-1
CDR3: CASSVRRRQGGNEQFF
DNA: TGTGCCAGCAGTGTACGTAGGAGACAGGGGGGGAATGAGCAGTTCTTC

D: -
J: TRBJ1-2
size: -
V: TRBV7-9
CDR3: CASSLIQGDDYTF
DNA: TGTGCCAGCAGCTTAATCCAGGGTGATGACTACACCTTC

D: -
J: TRBJ1-5
size: few
V: TRBV3-1/TRBV3-2
CDR3: CASSQAGNQPQHF
DNA: TGTGCCAGCAGCCAAGCGGGGAATCAGCCCCAGCATTTT

D: TRBD2
J: TRBJ2-7
size: -
V: TRBV10-3
CDR3: CAISEASGSPYEQYF
DNA: TGTGCCATCAGTGAGGCTAGCGGGAGCCCCTACGAGCAGTACTTC

D: TRBD1
J: TRBJ1-1
size: -
V: TRBV11-2
CDR3: CASSLGQGGTEAFF
DNA: TGTGCCAGCAGCTTAGGACAGGGGGGGACTGAAGCTTTCTTT

D: TRBD2
J: TRBJ2-3
size: -
V: TRBV5-1
CDR3: CASSFRLAGDLTDTQYF
DNA: TGCGCCAGCAGCTTCCGGCTAGCGGGAGACCTCACAGATACGCAGTATTTT

D: TRBD1
J: TRBJ2-3
size: once
V: TRBV6-6
CDR3: CASRPGQGAWTDTQYF
DNA: TGTGCCAGCAGACCGGGACAGGGGGCATGGACAGATACGCAGTATTTT

D: -
J: TRBJ2-2
size: -
V: TRBV19
CDR3: CASRSGELFF
DNA: TGTGCCAGTAGGTCCGGGGAGCTGTTTTTT

D: TRBD2
J: TRBJ2-7
size: -
V: TRBV29-1
CDR3: CSVGTSGTPEREQYF
DNA: TGCAGCGTGGGGACTAGCGGGACTCCAGAGCGCGAGCAGTACTTC

D: TRBD1
J: TRBJ1-5
size: -
V: TRBV19
CDR3: CASSRRDSKSPQHF
DNA: TGTGCCAGTAGTAGGAGGGACAGCAAAAGTCCCCAGCATTTT

D: -
J: TRBJ1-5
size: -
V: TRBV5-3
CDR3: CARSLVGGLAGRAQPQHF
DNA: TGTGCCAGAAGCTTGGTAGGGGGGTTGGCGGGTCGAGCGCAGCCCCAGCATTTT

D: TRBD1
J: TRBJ2-5
size: -
V: TRBV4-3
CDR3: CASSQERQGLETQYF
DNA: TGCGCCAGCAGCCAAGAGAGACAGGGTCTCGAGACCCAGTACTTC

D: -
J: TRBJ2-7
size: -
V: TRBV19
CDR3: CASSPRARPTYEQYF
DNA: TGTGCCAGTAGTCCCCGGGCCAGGCCAACCTACGAGCAGTACTTC

D: -
J: TRBJ2-5
size: -
V: TRBV28
CDR3: CASSPVIWGVGETQYF
DNA: TGTGCCAGCAGCCCCGTCATCTGGGGGGTGGGAGAGACCCAGTACTTC

D: TRBD1
J: TRBJ1-1
size: -
V: TRBV7-2
CDR3: CASRSQGASYTEAFF
DNA: TGTGCCAGCAGATCCCAGGGGGCGTCGTACACTGAAGCTTTCTTT

D: TRBD1
J: TRBJ1-6
size: -
V: TRBV9
CDR3: CASSTHGQGTDSPLHF
DNA: TGTGCCAGCAGCACCCACGGACAGGGGACGGATTCACCCCTCCACTTT

D: -
J: TRBJ2-3
size: -
V: TRBV7-2
CDR3: CASSSLAGGGSF
DNA: TGTGCCAGCAGCTCCTTAGCAGGGGGGGGAAGTTTT

D: -
J: TRBJ2-1
size: -
V: TRBV5-6
CDR3: CASSRDWSSYNEQFF
DNA: TGTGCCAGCAGCCGGGACTGGAGCTCCTACAATGAGCAGTTCTTC

D: -
J: TRBJ2-1
size: -
V: TRBV19
CDR3: CATRAGSVTSYYNEQFF
DNA: TGTGCCACAAGAGCTGGGAGTGTAACCTCCTACTACAATGAGCAGTTCTTC

D: -
J: TRBJ1-6
size: -
V: TRBV18
CDR3: CASSLTGYNSPLHF
DNA: TGTGCCAGCTCACTCACAGGATATAATTCACCCCTCCACTTT

D: TRBD1
J: TRBJ1-2
size: -
V: TRBV20-1
CDR3: CSLQQGFNAF
DNA: TGCAGTTTACAACAGGGGTTCAATGCCTTC

D: -
J: TRBJ1-1
size: -
V: TRBV19
CDR3: CASSIGPGRGTEAFF
DNA: TGTGCCAGTAGTATAGGTCCGGGCCGAGGGACTGAAGCTTTCTTT

D: -
J: TRBJ1-4
size: -
V: TRBV4-3
CDR3: CASSQGIGNEKLFF
DNA: TGCGCCAGCAGCCAAGGTATAGGGAATGAAAAACTGTTTTTT

D: -
J: TRBJ2-2
size: -
V: TRBV5-4
CDR3: CASSAGKFTGELFF
DNA: TGTGCCAGCAGCGCCGGGAAGTTCACCGGGGAGCTGTTTTTT

D: -
J: TRBJ2-3
size: few
V: TRBV3-1/TRBV3-2
CDR3: CASSQEASFPDTQYF
DNA: TGTGCCAGCAGCCAAGAGGCTAGTTTTCCAGATACGCAGTATTTT

D: -
J: TRBJ2-3
size: -
V: TRBV27
CDR3: CASSPSGGGADTQYF
DNA: TGTGCCAGCAGCCCAAGTGGAGGCGGTGCAGATACGCAGTATTTT

D: -
J: TRBJ2-3
size: -
V: TRBV19
CDR3: CASSIGSEDTQYF
DNA: TGTGCCAGTAGTATAGGTAGCGAAGATACGCAGTATTTT

D: -
J: TRBJ2-1
size: once
V: TRBV7-2
CDR3: CASSLHRQLYNEQFF
DNA: TGTGCCAGCAGCTTACATCGACAGTTATACAATGAGCAGTTCTTC

D: TRBD1
J: TRBJ2-3
size: -
V: TRBV20-1
CDR3: CSATGTGVHF
DNA: TGCAGTGCCACCGGGACAGGGGTGCATTTT

D: -
J: TRBJ1-2
size: -
V: TRBV15
CDR3: CATSGTQGYGYTF
DNA: TGTGCCACCAGCGGAACTCAAGGGTATGGCTACACCTTC

D: TRBD1
J: TRBJ2-5
size: -
V: TRBV5-6
CDR3: CASSYRGQETQYF
DNA: TGTGCCAGCAGCTACAGGGGTCAAGAGACCCAGTACTTC

D: -
J: TRBJ1-1
size: few
V: TRBV27
CDR3: CASSYRGMSNMNTEAFF
DNA: TGTGCCAGCAGTTATCGGGGGATGAGTAATATGAACACTGAAGCTTTCTTT

D: TRBD2
J: TRBJ2-5
size: -
V: TRBV10-3
CDR3: CAISSGLAGQETQYF
DNA: TGTGCCATCAGCTCGGGACTAGCGGGGCAAGAGACCCAGTACTTC

D: TRBD1
J: TRBJ2-1
size: once
V: TRBV5-4
CDR3: CASSKSGTGSYNEQFF
DNA: TGTGCCAGCAGCAAATCCGGGACAGGATCCTACAATGAGCAGTTCTTC

D: -
J: TRBJ2-3
size: few
V: TRBV10-3
CDR3: CAISEFSMGLKNTQYF
DNA: TGTGCCATCAGTGAGTTCTCCATGGGTTTGAAGAATACGCAGTATTTT

D: -
J: TRBJ2-6
size: -
V: TRBV30
CDR3: CAWSPVLSGANVLTF
DNA: TGTGCCTGGAGTCCAGTCCTCTCTGGGGCCAACGTCCTGACTTTC

D: -
J: TRBJ1-1
size: few
V: TRBV10-3
CDR3: CAISEGGTEAFF
DNA: TGTGCCATCAGTGAGGGGGGCACTGAAGCTTTCTTT

D: -
J: TRBJ1-1
size: -
V: TRBV7-3
CDR3: CASSIRANTEAFF
DNA: TGTGCCAGCAGCATCAGGGCAAACACTGAAGCTTTCTTT